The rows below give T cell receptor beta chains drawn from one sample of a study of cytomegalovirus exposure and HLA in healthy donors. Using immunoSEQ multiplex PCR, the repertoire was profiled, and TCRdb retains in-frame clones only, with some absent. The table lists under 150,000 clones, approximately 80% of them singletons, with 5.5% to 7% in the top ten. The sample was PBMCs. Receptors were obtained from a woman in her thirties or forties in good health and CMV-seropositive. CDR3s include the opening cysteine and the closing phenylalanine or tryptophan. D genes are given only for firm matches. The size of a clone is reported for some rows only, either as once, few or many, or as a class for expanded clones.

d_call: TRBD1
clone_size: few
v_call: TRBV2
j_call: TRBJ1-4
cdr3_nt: TGTGCCAGCAGTCAAGGGACAGGGGCCACCCTAAAGAAAAAACTGTTTTTT
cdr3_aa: CASSQGTGATLKKKLFF

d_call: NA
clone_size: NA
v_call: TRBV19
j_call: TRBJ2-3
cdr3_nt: TGTGCCAGTAGTATCTTGCGGGGCCGGCTAGATACGCAGTATTTT
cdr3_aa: CASSILRGRLDTQYF

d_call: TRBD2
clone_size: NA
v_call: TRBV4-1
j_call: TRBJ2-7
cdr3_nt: TGCGCCAGCAGCCAAGCTCCCACTAGCGGGAACTCCTACGAGCAGTACTTC
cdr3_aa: CASSQAPTSGNSYEQYF

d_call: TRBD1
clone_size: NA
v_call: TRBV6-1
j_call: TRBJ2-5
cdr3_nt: TGTGCCAGCAGCGAAAAAGTGCCCATTGGGGACAGGTGGGGATCAGAGACCCAGTACTTC
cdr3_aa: CASSEKVPIGDRWGSETQYF

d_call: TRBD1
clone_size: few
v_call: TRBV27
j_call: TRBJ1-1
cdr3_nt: TGTGCCAGCAGGGGGACAGGCGAGACGAAGGCTTTCTTT
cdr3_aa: CASRGTGETKAFF

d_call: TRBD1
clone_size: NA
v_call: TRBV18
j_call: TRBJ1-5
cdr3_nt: TGTGCCAGCTCATCACAGACAGGGGCGAATCAGCCCCAGCATTTT
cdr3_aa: CASSSQTGANQPQHF

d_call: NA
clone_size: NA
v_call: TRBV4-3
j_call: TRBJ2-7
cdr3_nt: TGCGCCAGCAGCCAAGATTCGGGATGCGAGCAGTACTTC
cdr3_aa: CASSQDSGCEQYF

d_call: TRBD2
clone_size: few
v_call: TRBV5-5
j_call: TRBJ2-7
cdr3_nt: TGTGCCAGCAGCTTGGCGACTAGCGGGATCCCCTCCTACGAGCAGTACTTC
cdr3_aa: CASSLATSGIPSYEQYF

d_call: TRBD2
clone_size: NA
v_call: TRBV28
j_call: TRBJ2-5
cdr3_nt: TGTGCCAGCAGTTTACTAGCGGGCCTTACGCGAGAGACCCAGTACTTC
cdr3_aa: CASSLLAGLTRETQYF

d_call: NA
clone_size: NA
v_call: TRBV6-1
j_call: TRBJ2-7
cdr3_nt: TGTGCCAGCAAACCGTCGGGACAAAACTACGAGCAGTACTTC
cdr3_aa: CASKPSGQNYEQYF

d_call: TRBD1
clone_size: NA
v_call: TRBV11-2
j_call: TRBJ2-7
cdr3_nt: TGTGCCAGCAGCGCAAACAGGGGTCCCCCCGGGGAGCAGTACTTC
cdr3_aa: CASSANRGPPGEQYF

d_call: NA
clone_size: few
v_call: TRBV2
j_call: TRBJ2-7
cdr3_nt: TGTGCCAGCAGCCGCAGGGCCGGGTTTTACGAGCAGTACTTC
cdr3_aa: CASSRRAGFYEQYF

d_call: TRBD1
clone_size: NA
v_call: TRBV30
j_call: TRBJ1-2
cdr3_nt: TGTGCCTGGAGTAAGGACAGGGGGCAAGGCTACACCTTC
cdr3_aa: CAWSKDRGQGYTF

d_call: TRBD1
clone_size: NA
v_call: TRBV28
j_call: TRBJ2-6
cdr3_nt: TGTGCCAGCAGTTTAAGTCCCGGACAGGGGATCCCTACTTCTGGGGCCAACGTCCTGACTTTC
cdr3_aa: CASSLSPGQGIPTSGANVLTF

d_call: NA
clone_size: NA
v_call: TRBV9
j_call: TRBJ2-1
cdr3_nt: TGTGCCAGCAGCGTAGAGGGAGTACCCGCTTACAATGAGCAGTTCTTC
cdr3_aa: CASSVEGVPAYNEQFF

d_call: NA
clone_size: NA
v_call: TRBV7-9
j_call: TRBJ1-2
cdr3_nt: TGTGCCAGCAGCTTAGATATACAGGGCCTCAACTATGGCTACACCTTC
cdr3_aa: CASSLDIQGLNYGYTF

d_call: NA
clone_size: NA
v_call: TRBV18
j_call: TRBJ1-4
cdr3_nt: TGTGCCAGCTCGACGTACAGGGAAAAGAATGAAAAACTGTTTTTT
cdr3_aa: CASSTYREKNEKLFF

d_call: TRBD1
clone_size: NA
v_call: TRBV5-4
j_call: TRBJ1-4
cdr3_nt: TGTGCCAGCAGCCTGGGACAGTCAACTAATGAAAAACTGTTTTTT
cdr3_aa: CASSLGQSTNEKLFF

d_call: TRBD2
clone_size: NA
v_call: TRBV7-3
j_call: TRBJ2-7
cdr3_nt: TGTGCCAGCAGCCTTAGCGGGGGGGCCCCCCTTTACGAGCAGTACTTC
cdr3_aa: CASSLSGGAPLYEQYF

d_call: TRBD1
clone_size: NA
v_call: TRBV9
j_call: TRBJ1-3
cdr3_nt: TGTGCCAGCAGGCAAGGACAGGGCGCCTCTGGAAACACCATATATTTT
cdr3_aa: CASRQGQGASGNTIYF

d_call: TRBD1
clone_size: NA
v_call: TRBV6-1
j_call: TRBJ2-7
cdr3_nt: TGTGCCAGCAGGCAGGGGGCGGGGGAGCAGTACTTC
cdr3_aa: CASRQGAGEQYF

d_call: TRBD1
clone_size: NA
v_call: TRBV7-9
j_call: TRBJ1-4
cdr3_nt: TGTGCCAGCAGCTTAAGCGGGACAGGGGTTAATGAAAAACTGTTTTTT
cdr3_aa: CASSLSGTGVNEKLFF

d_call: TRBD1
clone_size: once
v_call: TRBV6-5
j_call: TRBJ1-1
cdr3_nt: TGTGCCAGCAGTTACAGTCCAGGGGGTACTGAAGCTTTCTTT
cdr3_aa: CASSYSPGGTEAFF

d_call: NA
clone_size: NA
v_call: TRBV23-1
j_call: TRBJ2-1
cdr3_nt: TGCGCCAGCAAAGCAGGGACCTATAGGGGGAACAATGAGCAGTTCTTC
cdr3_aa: CASKAGTYRGNNEQFF

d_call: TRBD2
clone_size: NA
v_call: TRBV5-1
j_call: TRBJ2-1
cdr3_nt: TGCGCCAGCAGCGGAGGGGCAGGGGTGACTAGCGGTGGTAATGAGCAGTTCTTC
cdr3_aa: CASSGGAGVTSGGNEQFF

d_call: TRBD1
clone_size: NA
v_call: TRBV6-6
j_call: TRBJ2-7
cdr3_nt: TGTGCCAGCAGCCCCGGGACAGGGCTCTCCTACGAGCAGTACTTC
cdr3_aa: CASSPGTGLSYEQYF

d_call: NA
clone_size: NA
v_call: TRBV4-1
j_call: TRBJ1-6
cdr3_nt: TGCGCCAGCACAGAGGGGGTAAGGTCACCCCTCCACTTT
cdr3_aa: CASTEGVRSPLHF

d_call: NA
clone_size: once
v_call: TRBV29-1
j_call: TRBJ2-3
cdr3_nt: TGCAGCGCCCTGAGGCGGGATAAAGATACGCAGTATTTT
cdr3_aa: CSALRRDKDTQYF

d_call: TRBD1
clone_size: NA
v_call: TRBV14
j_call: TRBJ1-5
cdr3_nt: TGTGCCAGCAGCCGTGCTTTCTCTGGGACAGGGGATAATCAGCCCCAGCATTTT
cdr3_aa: CASSRAFSGTGDNQPQHF

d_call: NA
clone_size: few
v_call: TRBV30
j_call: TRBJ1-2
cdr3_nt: TGTGCCTGGAGACAGGAGAACTATGGCTACACCTTC
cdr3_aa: CAWRQENYGYTF

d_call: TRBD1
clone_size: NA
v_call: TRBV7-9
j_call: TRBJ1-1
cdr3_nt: TGTGCCAGCAGCTTCTTGGGACAGGCGAACACTGAAGCTTTCTTT
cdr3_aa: CASSFLGQANTEAFF

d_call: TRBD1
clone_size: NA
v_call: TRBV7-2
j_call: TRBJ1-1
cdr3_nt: TGTGCCAGCAGCTTACAGGGGGACACTGAAGCTTTCTTT
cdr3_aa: CASSLQGDTEAFF

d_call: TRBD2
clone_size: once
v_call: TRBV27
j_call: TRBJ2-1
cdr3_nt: TGTGCCAGCAGTTTATCCCGGGGGGGCCACTACAATGAGCAGTTCTTC
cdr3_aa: CASSLSRGGHYNEQFF

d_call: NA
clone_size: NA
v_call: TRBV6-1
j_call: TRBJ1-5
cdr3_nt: TGTGCCAGCAGTGATTGGGGCGGCGATCAGCCCCAGCATTTT
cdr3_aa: CASSDWGGDQPQHF

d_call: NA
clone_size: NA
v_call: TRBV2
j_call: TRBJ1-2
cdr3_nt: TGTGCCAGCAGTGAACGGACAACCGCGGGGGGCTATGGCTACACCTTC
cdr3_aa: CASSERTTAGGYGYTF

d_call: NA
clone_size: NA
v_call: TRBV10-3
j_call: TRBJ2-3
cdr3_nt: TGTGCCATCAGGACGGACACTAGCACAGATACGCAGTATTTT
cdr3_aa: CAIRTDTSTDTQYF

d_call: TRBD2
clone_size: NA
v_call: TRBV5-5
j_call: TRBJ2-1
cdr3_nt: TGTGCCAGCAGCTTGGCTGCGGGAGGGCTAAGGGACAATGAGCAGTTCTTC
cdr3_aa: CASSLAAGGLRDNEQFF

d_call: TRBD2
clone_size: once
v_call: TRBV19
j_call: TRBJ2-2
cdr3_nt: TGTGCCAGTAGTACAGCGGGAGGTGCCTCCGGGGAGCTGTTTTTT
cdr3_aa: CASSTAGGASGELFF

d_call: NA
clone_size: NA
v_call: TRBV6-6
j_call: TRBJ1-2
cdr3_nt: TGTGCCAGCACTGCCGGGACAACGGGCTACACCTTC
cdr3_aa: CASTAGTTGYTF

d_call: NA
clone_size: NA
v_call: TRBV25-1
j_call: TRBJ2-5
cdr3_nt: TGTGCCAGCAGTGCCCCCGAGAGAAAAGAGACCCAGTACTTC
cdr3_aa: CASSAPERKETQYF

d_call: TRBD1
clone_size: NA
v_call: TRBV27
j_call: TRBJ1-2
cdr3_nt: TGTGCCAGCAGTCCGACAGGGGACGGCTACACCTTC
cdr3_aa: CASSPTGDGYTF

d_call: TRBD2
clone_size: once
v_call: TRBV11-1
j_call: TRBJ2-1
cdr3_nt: TGTGCCAGCAGCTTACTAGCGGGGGGATACAATGAGCAGTTCTTC
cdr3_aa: CASSLLAGGYNEQFF

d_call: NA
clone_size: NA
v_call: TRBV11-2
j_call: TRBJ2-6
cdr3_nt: TGTGCCAGCAGCTTAACGGGACAAAGCTCTGGGGCCAACGTCCTGACTTTC
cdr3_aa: CASSLTGQSSGANVLTF

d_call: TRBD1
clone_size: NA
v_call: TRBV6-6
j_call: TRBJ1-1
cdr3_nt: TGTGCCAGCAGTTACCGGACAGGAATGAGGGTTGAAGCTTTCTTT
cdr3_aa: CASSYRTGMRVEAFF

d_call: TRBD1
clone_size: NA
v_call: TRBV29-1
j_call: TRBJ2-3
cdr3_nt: TGCAGCGTTGGGTTCCACGTGGGACAGGCCACAGATACGCAGTATTTT
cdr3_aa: CSVGFHVGQATDTQYF